Listed below are T cell receptor beta chains from one sample, sequenced in a study of breast tumors, draining lymph nodes, adjacent tissues. Using its own MiXCR run on the multiplex PCR reads, TCRdb lists one record per CDR3 protein. The data show about 13,000 distinct CDR3 sequences, 40% to 55% seen once. Sequenced material: tumor-adjacent breast tissue. These TCRs come from a female donor with breast cancer. Some clones in this sample may be carry-over from other donors' samples. The CDR3 runs from the conserved cysteine through the conserved F or W. A D gene is named only where the DNA matches it firmly. Expanded clones are given a class, and other clones once, few, many or no size at all.

v_call: TRBV11-1
d_call: -
clone_size: -
j_call: TRBJ2-1
cdr3_nt: TGTGCCAGCAGCGCTCGGGAGAGTCCCTACAATGAGCAGTTCTTC
cdr3_aa: CASSARESPYNEQFF

v_call: TRBV6-5
d_call: -
clone_size: many
j_call: TRBJ2-3
cdr3_nt: TGTGCCAGCAGGACGAGGGGGGATACGCAGTATTTT
cdr3_aa: CASRTRGDTQYF

v_call: TRBV20-1
d_call: -
clone_size: few
j_call: TRBJ1-2
cdr3_nt: TGCAGTGCTAGACCGGGACCAAACTATGGCTACACCTTC
cdr3_aa: CSARPGPNYGYTF

v_call: TRBV15
d_call: -
clone_size: -
j_call: TRBJ2-1
cdr3_nt: TGTGCCACCAGCAGCGTTAATAGCGTCCTGAGCTCCTACAATGAGCAGTTCTTC
cdr3_aa: CATSSVNSVLSSYNEQFF

v_call: TRBV2
d_call: -
clone_size: many
j_call: TRBJ2-7
cdr3_nt: TGTGCCAGCAGTCCTCGGAGCTACGAGCAGTACTTC
cdr3_aa: CASSPRSYEQYF

v_call: TRBV5-1
d_call: -
clone_size: medium-sized
j_call: TRBJ2-2
cdr3_nt: TGCGCCAGCAGTGAACAGGCCGCGAACACCGGGGAGCTGTTTTTT
cdr3_aa: CASSEQAANTGELFF

v_call: TRBV11-2
d_call: TRBD1
clone_size: -
j_call: TRBJ1-2
cdr3_nt: TGTGCCAGCAGCCACGGGACAGGGGAGTATGGCTACACCTTC
cdr3_aa: CASSHGTGEYGYTF

v_call: TRBV15
d_call: -
clone_size: -
j_call: TRBJ1-2
cdr3_nt: TGTGCCACCAGCAGAGACATTGGACAGTCTGGCTACACCTTC
cdr3_aa: CATSRDIGQSGYTF

v_call: TRBV7-9
d_call: -
clone_size: -
j_call: TRBJ2-7
cdr3_nt: TGCGCCAGCAGCCAAGTCGACGGTGACTCAGAGATAGAGCAGTACTTC
cdr3_aa: CASSQVDGDSEIEQYF

v_call: TRBV7-2
d_call: -
clone_size: once
j_call: TRBJ2-7
cdr3_nt: -
cdr3_aa: CASSFYICSAAAGSGSYEQYF

v_call: TRBV7-8
d_call: -
clone_size: many
j_call: TRBJ2-5
cdr3_nt: TGTGCCAGCAGCCTAGAACAGGTTCCCTGGTTC
cdr3_aa: CASSLEQVPWF

v_call: TRBV7-9
d_call: -
clone_size: medium-sized
j_call: TRBJ2-1
cdr3_nt: TGTGCCAGCAGCTTAGTAGGCTTGAACAATGAGCAGTTCTTC
cdr3_aa: CASSLVGLNNEQFF

v_call: TRBV6-5
d_call: TRBD1
clone_size: -
j_call: TRBJ1-2
cdr3_nt: TGTGCCAGCAGTTACTCGGTGACAGGGGGATCCCTCTATGGCTACACCTTC
cdr3_aa: CASSYSVTGGSLYGYTF

v_call: TRBV30
d_call: -
clone_size: many
j_call: TRBJ2-5
cdr3_nt: TGTGCCTGGGGTAGTCGGGAGACCCAGTACTTC
cdr3_aa: CAWGSRETQYF

v_call: TRBV5-5
d_call: -
clone_size: -
j_call: TRBJ1-5
cdr3_nt: TGTGCCAGCATCTTGGGACCGGGGGACAATCAGCCCCAGCATTTT
cdr3_aa: CASILGPGDNQPQHF

v_call: TRBV6-2/TRBV6-3
d_call: TRBD1
clone_size: many
j_call: TRBJ2-5
cdr3_nt: TGTGCCAGCAGGCAGGGACAGGGGGCGACCCAGTACTTC
cdr3_aa: CASRQGQGATQYF

v_call: TRBV7-7
d_call: TRBD2
clone_size: -
j_call: TRBJ2-5
cdr3_nt: TGTGCTAGCAGCTTAGCGGTTAGCGGGGGGCCACAAGAGACCCAGTACTTC
cdr3_aa: CASSLAVSGGPQETQYF

v_call: TRBV29-1
d_call: -
clone_size: many
j_call: TRBJ2-1
cdr3_nt: TGCAGCGTCGATACGGGAATGAGCTCCTACAATGAGCAGTTCTTC
cdr3_aa: CSVDTGMSSYNEQFF

v_call: TRBV7-4
d_call: TRBD2
clone_size: -
j_call: TRBJ2-7
cdr3_nt: TGTGCCAGCAGCGCGGGACTAGCGGGAGGGCCCTACGAGCAGTACTTC
cdr3_aa: CASSAGLAGGPYEQYF

v_call: TRBV19
d_call: TRBD2
clone_size: -
j_call: TRBJ2-1
cdr3_nt: TGTGCCAGTAATCCGACTAGCCCACACAACAATGAGCAGTTCTTC
cdr3_aa: CASNPTSPHNNEQFF

v_call: TRBV5-1
d_call: -
clone_size: -
j_call: TRBJ2-7
cdr3_nt: TGCGCCAGCAGCTTGGAGGCCCTTCTGGACGAGCAGTACTTC
cdr3_aa: CASSLEALLDEQYF

v_call: TRBV5-1
d_call: -
clone_size: -
j_call: TRBJ1-2
cdr3_nt: TGTGCCAGCAGCGGCCAGGGCACGAACTATGGCTACACCTTC
cdr3_aa: CASSGQGTNYGYTF

v_call: TRBV7-9
d_call: -
clone_size: -
j_call: TRBJ2-3
cdr3_nt: TGTGCCAGCAGCTTAGTGGGCACAGATACGCAGTATTTT
cdr3_aa: CASSLVGTDTQYF

v_call: TRBV7-3
d_call: -
clone_size: medium-sized
j_call: TRBJ2-3
cdr3_nt: TGTGCCAGCAGCGACGGGGGAGCGACCACAGATACGCAGTATTTT
cdr3_aa: CASSDGGATTDTQYF

v_call: TRBV5-1
d_call: TRBD1
clone_size: medium-sized
j_call: TRBJ2-3
cdr3_nt: TGCGCCAGCAGCCCGGGACAGGGGCTCGCAGATACGCAGTATTTT
cdr3_aa: CASSPGQGLADTQYF

v_call: TRBV5-1
d_call: TRBD1
clone_size: -
j_call: TRBJ1-2
cdr3_nt: TGCGCCAGCAGATTTGGGCAGGGGGCAATCTATGGCTACACCTTC
cdr3_aa: CASRFGQGAIYGYTF

v_call: TRBV7-9
d_call: -
clone_size: few
j_call: TRBJ1-1
cdr3_nt: TGTGCCAGCAGCTTAGCGGGTCGGAACACTGAAGCTTTCTTT
cdr3_aa: CASSLAGRNTEAFF

v_call: TRBV5-1
d_call: TRBD2
clone_size: -
j_call: TRBJ2-7
cdr3_nt: TGCGCCAGCAGCTTGCTCGGGGACTACGACCAGTACTTC
cdr3_aa: CASSLLGDYDQYF

v_call: TRBV18
d_call: -
clone_size: few
j_call: TRBJ2-2
cdr3_nt: TGTGCCAGCTCACCCAACACCGGGGAGCTGTTTTTT
cdr3_aa: CASSPNTGELFF

v_call: TRBV9
d_call: -
clone_size: few
j_call: TRBJ2-3
cdr3_nt: TGTGCCAGCACCCCCGTTGGGGGGGCAGGAACGCAGTATTTT
cdr3_aa: CASTPVGGAGTQYF

v_call: TRBV2
d_call: TRBD2
clone_size: medium-sized
j_call: TRBJ2-7
cdr3_nt: TGTGCCAGCAGTGAAGTTAGCGGGAGGGCCGGGGGGGAGCAGTACTTC
cdr3_aa: CASSEVSGRAGGEQYF

v_call: TRBV18
d_call: TRBD1
clone_size: few
j_call: TRBJ2-1
cdr3_nt: TGTGCCAGTACTGACCGGACAGGGCGGATCGGGGAGCAGTTCTTC
cdr3_aa: CASTDRTGRIGEQFF

v_call: TRBV24-1
d_call: TRBD1
clone_size: many
j_call: TRBJ1-5
cdr3_nt: TGTGCCACCAGTGATCGGGACAGGGGTCAGCCCCAGCATTTT
cdr3_aa: CATSDRDRGQPQHF

v_call: TRBV15
d_call: TRBD1
clone_size: -
j_call: TRBJ1-4
cdr3_nt: TGTGCCACCAGCAAGGGACAGGGAAATGAAAAACTGTTTTTT
cdr3_aa: CATSKGQGNEKLFF

v_call: TRBV20-1
d_call: TRBD2
clone_size: -
j_call: TRBJ2-3
cdr3_nt: TGCAGTGCTCACATCACTAGCGGTATGACAGATACGCAGTATTTT
cdr3_aa: CSAHITSGMTDTQYF

v_call: TRBV24-1
d_call: -
clone_size: -
j_call: TRBJ2-1
cdr3_nt: TGTGCCACCAGTGATTTGAGCGTCTACAATGAGCAGTTCTTC
cdr3_aa: CATSDLSVYNEQFF

v_call: TRBV24-1
d_call: TRBD1
clone_size: medium-sized
j_call: TRBJ2-3
cdr3_nt: TGTGCCACCGGGACAGGGTACACAGATACGCAGTATTTT
cdr3_aa: CATGTGYTDTQYF

v_call: TRBV5-1
d_call: -
clone_size: many
j_call: TRBJ2-2
cdr3_nt: TGCGCCAGCAGCTTGACAGACAACACCGGGGAGCTGTTTTTT
cdr3_aa: CASSLTDNTGELFF

v_call: TRBV9
d_call: -
clone_size: -
j_call: TRBJ1-2
cdr3_nt: TGTGCCAGCAGCGAAGGGGACGATGGCTACACCTTC
cdr3_aa: CASSEGDDGYTF

v_call: TRBV19
d_call: -
clone_size: few
j_call: TRBJ2-5
cdr3_nt: TGTGCCAGTAGTCGCCACTGGGGTGGTGGCCTGGAGACCCAGTACTTC
cdr3_aa: CASSRHWGGGLETQYF

v_call: TRBV11-3
d_call: -
clone_size: few
j_call: TRBJ1-2
cdr3_nt: TGTGCCAGCAGCTTAGAAGGAAGGGGGAATGACTATGACTACACCTTC
cdr3_aa: CASSLEGRGNDYDYTF

v_call: TRBV6-5
d_call: TRBD1
clone_size: -
j_call: TRBJ1-1
cdr3_nt: TGTGCCAGCAGCCACGGACAGGGGACGAACACTGAAGCTTTCTTT
cdr3_aa: CASSHGQGTNTEAFF